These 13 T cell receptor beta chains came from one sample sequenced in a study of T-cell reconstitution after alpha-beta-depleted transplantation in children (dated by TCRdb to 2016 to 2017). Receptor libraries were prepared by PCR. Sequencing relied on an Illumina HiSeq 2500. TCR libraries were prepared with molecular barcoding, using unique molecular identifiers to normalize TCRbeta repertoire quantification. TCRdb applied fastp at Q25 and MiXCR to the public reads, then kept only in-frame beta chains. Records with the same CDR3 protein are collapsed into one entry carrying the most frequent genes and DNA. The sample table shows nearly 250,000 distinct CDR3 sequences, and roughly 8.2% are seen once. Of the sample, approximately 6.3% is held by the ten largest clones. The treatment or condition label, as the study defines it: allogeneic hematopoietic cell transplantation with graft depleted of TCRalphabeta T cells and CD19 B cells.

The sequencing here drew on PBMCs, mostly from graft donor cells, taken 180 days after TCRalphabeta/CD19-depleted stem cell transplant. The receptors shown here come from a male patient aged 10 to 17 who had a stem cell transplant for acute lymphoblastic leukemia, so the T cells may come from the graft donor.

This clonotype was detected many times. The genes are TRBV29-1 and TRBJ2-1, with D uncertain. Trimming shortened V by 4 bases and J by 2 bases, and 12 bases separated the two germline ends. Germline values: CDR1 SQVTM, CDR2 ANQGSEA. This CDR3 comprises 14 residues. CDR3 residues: CSVGNRLAYNEQFF. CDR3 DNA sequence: TGCAGCGTTGGGAATCGGCTTGCCTACAATGAGCAGTTCTTC.

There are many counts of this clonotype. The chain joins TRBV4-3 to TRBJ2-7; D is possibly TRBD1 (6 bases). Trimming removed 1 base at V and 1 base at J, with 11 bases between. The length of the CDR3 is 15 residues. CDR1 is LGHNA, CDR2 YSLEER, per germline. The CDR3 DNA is TGCGCCAGCAGCCAAGGGGGGCCGGGTTCCTACGAGCAGTACTTC. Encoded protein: CASSQGGPGSYEQYF.

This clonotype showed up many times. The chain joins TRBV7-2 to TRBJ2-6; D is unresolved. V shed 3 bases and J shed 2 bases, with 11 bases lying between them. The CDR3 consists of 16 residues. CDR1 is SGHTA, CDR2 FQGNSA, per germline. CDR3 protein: CASSFLIGPGANVLTF. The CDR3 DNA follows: TGTGCCAGCAGCTTCCTCATCGGCCCTGGGGCCAACGTCCTGACTTTC.

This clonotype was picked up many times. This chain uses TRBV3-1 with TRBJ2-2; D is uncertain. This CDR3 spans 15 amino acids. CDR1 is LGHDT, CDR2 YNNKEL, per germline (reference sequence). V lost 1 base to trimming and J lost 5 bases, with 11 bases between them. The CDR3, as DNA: TGTGCCAGCAGCCAAGGCAGTAGAGAAACCGGGGAGCTGTTTTTT. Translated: CASSQGSRETGELFF.

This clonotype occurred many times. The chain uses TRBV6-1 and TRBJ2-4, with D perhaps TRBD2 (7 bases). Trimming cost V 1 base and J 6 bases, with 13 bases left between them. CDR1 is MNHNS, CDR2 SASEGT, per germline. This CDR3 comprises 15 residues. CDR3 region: CASSEGGRESNIQYF. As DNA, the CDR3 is TGTGCCAGCAGTGAAGGGGGGCGGGAGTCAAACATTCAGTACTTC.

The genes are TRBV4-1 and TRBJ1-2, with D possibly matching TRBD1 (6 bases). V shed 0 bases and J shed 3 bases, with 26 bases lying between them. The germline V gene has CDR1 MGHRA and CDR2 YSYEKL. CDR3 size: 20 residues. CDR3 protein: CASSQEESPGTRSPYYGYTF. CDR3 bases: TGCGCCAGCAGCCAAGAGGAGTCCCCCGGGACAAGGAGTCCTTACTATGGCTACACCTTC.

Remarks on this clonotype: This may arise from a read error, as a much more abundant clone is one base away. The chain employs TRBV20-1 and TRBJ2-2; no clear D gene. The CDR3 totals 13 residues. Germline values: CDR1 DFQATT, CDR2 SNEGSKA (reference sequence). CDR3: CSVGRTNTRELFF. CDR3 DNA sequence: TGCAGTGTCGGGCGGACGAACACCAGGGAGCTGTTTTTT.

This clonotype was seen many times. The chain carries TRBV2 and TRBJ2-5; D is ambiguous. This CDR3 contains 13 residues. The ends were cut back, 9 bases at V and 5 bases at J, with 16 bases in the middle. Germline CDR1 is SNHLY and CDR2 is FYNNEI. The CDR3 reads CARLKWGKETQYF. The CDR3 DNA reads TGTGCCAGACTAAAATGGGGAAAGGAGACCCAGTACTTC.

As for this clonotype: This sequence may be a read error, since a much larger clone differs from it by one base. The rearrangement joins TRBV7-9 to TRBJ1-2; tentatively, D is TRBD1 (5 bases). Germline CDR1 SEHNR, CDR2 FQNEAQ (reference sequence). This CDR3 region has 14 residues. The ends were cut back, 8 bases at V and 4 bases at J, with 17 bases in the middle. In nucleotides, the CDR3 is TGTGCCAGCGGCCTGGGGCAAGTAGGCTATGGCTACACCTTC. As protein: CASGLGQVGYGYTF.

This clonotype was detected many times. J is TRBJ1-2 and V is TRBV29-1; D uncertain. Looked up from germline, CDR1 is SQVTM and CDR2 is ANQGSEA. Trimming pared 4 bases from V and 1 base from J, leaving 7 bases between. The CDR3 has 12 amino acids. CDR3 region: CSVVQVNYGYTF. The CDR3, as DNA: TGCAGCGTTGTGCAGGTTAACTATGGCTACACCTTC.

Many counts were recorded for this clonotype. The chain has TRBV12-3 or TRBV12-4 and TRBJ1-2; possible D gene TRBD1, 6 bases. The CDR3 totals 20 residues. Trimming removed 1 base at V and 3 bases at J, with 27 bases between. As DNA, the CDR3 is TGTGCCAGCAGTTTAGTGTGGGGGGGCAGGGAGACGGGCTATCACTATGGCTACACCTTC. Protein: CASSLVWGGRETGYHYGYTF.

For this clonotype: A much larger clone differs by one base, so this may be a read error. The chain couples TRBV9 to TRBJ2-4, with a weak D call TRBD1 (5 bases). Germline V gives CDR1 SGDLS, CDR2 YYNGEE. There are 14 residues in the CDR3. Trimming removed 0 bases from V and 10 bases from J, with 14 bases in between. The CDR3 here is CASSVEGYGEIQYF. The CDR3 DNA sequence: TGTGCCAGCAGCGTAGAGGGGTATGGGGAAATTCAGTACTTC. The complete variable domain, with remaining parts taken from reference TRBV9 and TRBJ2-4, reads DSGVTQTPKHLITATGQRVTLRCSPRSGDLSVYWYQQSLDQGLQFLIQYYNGEERAKGNILERFSAQQFPDLHSELNLSSLELGDSALYFCASSVEGYGEIQYFGAGTRLSVL.

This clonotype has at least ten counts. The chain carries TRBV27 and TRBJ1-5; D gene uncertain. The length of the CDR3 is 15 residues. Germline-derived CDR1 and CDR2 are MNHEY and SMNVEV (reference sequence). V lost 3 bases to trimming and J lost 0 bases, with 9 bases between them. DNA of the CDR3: TGTGCCAGCAGTTTTGATCCGTATAGCAATCAGCCCCAGCATTTT. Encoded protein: CASSFDPYSNQPQHF.